Each of the 16 T cell receptor beta chains below was sequenced from the same sample in a study of glioma-infiltrating T cells after dendritic cell vaccination. Repertoires were generated with immunoSEQ multiplex PCR, while TCRdb's copy carries only in-frame clones and drops some. The sample comprises just under 100,000 clones, approximately 84% of which are singletons, and under 6.5% rests with the top ten. The sample's time point: after dendritic cell vaccination, including at tumor progression/relapse. This specimen consisted of blood, obtained after dendritic cell vaccination. These receptors were obtained from a human donor with glioblastoma.

The chain carries TRBV28 and TRBJ1-2; no clear D. V shed 3 bases and J shed 2 bases, with 10 bases lying between them. CDR3 size: 14 residues. Germline loops: CDR1 MDHEN, CDR2 SYDVKM. CDR3 nucleotides: TGTGCCAGCAGTTTGGACGGGAACAACTATGGCTACACCTTC. Its translation: CASSLDGNNYGYTF.

This sequence joins TRBV5-4 and TRBJ1-1; 11 bases match TRBD1. CDR3 size: 16 residues. Germline trimming cut 2 bases from V and 0 bases from J; bases unmatched to any gene: 3. The germline V gene has CDR1 SGHNT and CDR2 YYREEE (reference sequence). The CDR3 DNA follows: TGTGCCAGCAGCTTATGGGACAGGGGGATGAACACTGAAGCTTTCTTT. Its protein product is CASSLWDRGMNTEAFF.

The V and J genes are TRBV5-1 and TRBJ2-5; 8 bases map to TRBD2. V dropped 0 bases and J dropped 3; count of bases not matched to a gene: 10. This CDR3 region has 17 residues. The germline CDR1 and CDR2 sequences are SGHRS and YFSETQ. The CDR3 DNA sequence: TGCGCCAGCAGCTTGGGGTCGGGAGGGCCCTTGAAAGAGACCCAGTACTTC. Translating it yields CASSLGSGGPLKETQYF.

This clone was counted only a few times. CDR3 sequence reads: CASSGFTGNTGELFF. As DNA, the CDR3 is TGTGCCAGCAGCGGTTTCACAGGGAACACCGGGGAGCTGTTTTTT. V usage is TRBV9 and J usage is TRBJ2-2; TRBD1 is a possible D gene (5 bases). Looked up from germline, CDR1 is SGDLS and CDR2 is YYNGEE. The CDR3 runs to 15 residues. With 3 bases removed from V and 1 base from J, the gap between germline ends came to 10 bases.

The chain combines TRBV7-3 with TRBJ1-5; no clear D. Germline CDR1 is SGHTA and CDR2 is FQGTGA. The germline V and J ends were trimmed by 5 bases and 10 bases, with 15 bases remaining between them. This CDR3 comprises 13 residues. The CDR3 here is CASSPLPGSPQHF. The CDR3 region has the DNA TGTGCCAGCAGCCCCCTTCCAGGTAGTCCCCAGCATTTT.

The CDR3: CASTLAGGSTDTQYF. DNA of the CDR3: TGTGCCAGCACCTTAGCGGGGGGGAGCACAGATACGCAGTATTTT. The V call is TRBV5-4, the J call TRBJ2-3; 11 bases agree with TRBD2. The CDR3 consists of 15 residues. Germline CDR1 SGHNT, CDR2 YYREEE (reference sequence). Unmatched junction bases numbered 3, after V lost 6 bases and J lost 0 bases.

The J gene is TRBJ2-3, the V gene TRBV2; TRBD1 agrees at 7 bases. The junction had 16 bases not matched to a gene; V was cut back by 4 bases and J by 6 bases. The germline CDR1 and CDR2 sequences are SNHLY and FYNNEI. The CDR3 is 17 amino acids. CDR3 in DNA: TGTGCCAGCAGTGGGGATATGAGGGGGCCCGGGATGGATACGCAGTATTTT. Translation gives CASSGDMRGPGMDTQYF.

The V gene is TRBV18, the J gene TRBJ1-1, with TRBD1 matching 10 bases. Germline CDR1 KGHSH, CDR2 LQKENI. This CDR3 is 17 amino acids long. J lost 3 bases, V lost 3 bases, and 10 bases had no gene match. The CDR3, as DNA: TGTGCCAGCTCACCCCTGACAGGGGGCGATTCGCACACTGAAGCTTTCTTT. Amino acids: CASSPLTGGDSHTEAFF.

In this sample, this clone turned up once. The V gene is TRBV27, the J gene TRBJ1-5; no clear D. Trimming removed 3 bases at V and 6 bases at J, with 9 bases between. This CDR3 has 13 residues. Per germline, CDR1 MNHEY and CDR2 SMNVEV (reference sequence). Here the CDR3 reads CASSFRPGQPQHF. The DNA of the CDR3 is TGTGCCAGCAGTTTCCGACCGGGTCAGCCCCAGCATTTT.

This clone has a handful of counts. This chain joins TRBV6-1 and TRBJ1-2, with 7 bases matching TRBD1. The junction had 6 bases not matched to a gene; V was cut back by 0 bases and J by 8 bases. Germline V gene lookup returns CDR1 MNHNS and CDR2 SASEGT. This CDR3 has 14 amino acids. The CDR3 nucleotides read TGTGCCAGCAGTGAAGCGGAGGGGGCGCGGGGCTACACCTTC. Residues: CASSEAEGARGYTF.

The chain couples TRBV9 to TRBJ2-1; D possibly corresponds to TRBD2 (6 bases). The CDR3 length is 15 residues. Germline lookup yields CDR1 SGDLS and CDR2 YYNGEE. V was pared by 0 bases and J by 3 bases, with 10 bases between. CDR3 residues: CASSVGTTYYNEQFF. The CDR3 DNA sequence: TGTGCCAGCAGCGTAGGGACTACTTACTACAATGAGCAGTTCTTC.

This chain links TRBV5-1 with TRBJ2-5; D is perhaps TRBD1 (5 bases). Looked up from germline, CDR1 is SGHRS and CDR2 is YFSETQ. This CDR3 has 13 residues. The V end lost 4 bases, the J end lost 5 bases, and 12 bases lay between the germline ends. The CDR3 here is CASSPGHPETQYF. For the CDR3, the DNA is TGCGCCAGCAGCCCCGGACACCCTGAGACCCAGTACTTC. Full variable domain (missing parts from reference TRBV5-1 and TRBJ2-5): KAGVTQTPRYLIKTRGQQVTLSCSPISGHRSVSWYQQTPGQGLQFLFEYFSETQRNKGNFPGRFSGRQFSNSRSEMNVSTLELGDSALYLCASSPGHPETQYFGPGTRLLVL.

The chain joins TRBV5-4 to TRBJ2-7; D not resolved. The V end lost 3 bases, the J end lost 2 bases, and 9 bases lay between the germline ends. CDR1 is SGHNT, CDR2 YYREEE, per germline (reference sequence). The CDR3 loop spans 13 amino acids. CDR3 bases: TGTGCCAGCAGCTCGCAGAGCGCCTACGAGCAGTACTTC. Its translation: CASSSQSAYEQYF.

The V and J genes are TRBV19 and TRBJ2-5; 10 bases match TRBD1. This CDR3 is built from 14 residues. J lost 5 bases, V lost 1 base, and 1 base had no gene match. The germline gives CDR1 LNHDA, CDR2 SQIVND (reference sequence). The CDR3 protein is CASSIGQGAETQYF. CDR3 coding DNA: TGTGCCAGTAGTATAGGACAGGGGGCTGAGACCCAGTACTTC.

The V call is TRBV15, the J call TRBJ2-7; 7 nucleotides match TRBD1. CDR1 LNHNV and CDR2 YYDKDF come from the germline V gene (reference sequence). The CDR3 contains 13 residues. V trimming: 5 bases; J trimming: 1 base; junction bases outside the gene matches: 2. The CDR3 protein is CATSLDRSYEQYF. For the CDR3, the DNA is TGTGCCACCAGCTTGGACAGGTCCTACGAGCAGTACTTC.

This clone occurred a few times. The V and J genes are TRBV7-2 and TRBJ2-3; 8 nucleotides line up with TRBD2. Germline V gene sequence: CDR1 SGHTA, CDR2 FQGNSA. The CDR3 sequence is 15 residues long. V was pared by 5 bases and J by 2 bases, with 6 bases of the junction left unmatched. DNA of the CDR3: TGTGCCAGCAGCCCAATAGCGGGGATCACAGATACGCAGTATTTT. This encodes CASSPIAGITDTQYF.